A selection of T cell receptor beta chains follows, all from one sample in a study of blood T cell repertoires in COVID-19. Produced via immunoSEQ multiplex PCR; TCRdb's table is partial and in-frame only. Here the sample spans about 170,000 clones, approximately 89% being singletons. Sequenced material: PBMCs or T cells enriched from blood (not recorded which). Receptor source: a young woman who had recovered from COVID-19. Both conserved end residues are part of each CDR3. The order of the fields is V gene, J gene, D gene, clone size, CDR3 length, CDR3 protein, CDR3 DNA. A D gene is named only where the DNA matches it firmly. Part of the rows lack a size; the others show once, few, many or a class for expanded clones.

v_gene: TRBV6-4
j_gene: TRBJ1-1
d_gene: NA
abundance: NA
len: 14
CDR3aa: CASSPGGGVTEAFF
CDR3nt: TGTGCCAGCAGTCCGGGGGGAGGCGTCACTGAAGCTTTCTTT

v_gene: TRBV20-1
j_gene: TRBJ2-1
d_gene: NA
abundance: NA
len: 11
CDR3aa: CSYSKTPEQFF
CDR3nt: TGCAGTTATTCGAAGACACCCGAGCAGTTCTTC

v_gene: TRBV19
j_gene: TRBJ2-7
d_gene: TRBD1
abundance: NA
len: 15
CDR3aa: CASSLPGTANYEQYF
CDR3nt: TGTGCCAGTAGTCTCCCCGGGACAGCGAATTACGAGCAGTACTTC

v_gene: TRBV12-5
j_gene: TRBJ2-1
d_gene: NA
abundance: NA
len: 15
CDR3aa: CASGFGGSSYNEQFF
CDR3nt: TGTGCTAGTGGTTTTGGGGGGAGCTCCTACAATGAGCAGTTCTTC

v_gene: TRBV27
j_gene: TRBJ2-7
d_gene: NA
abundance: NA
len: 14
CDR3aa: CASSRGRDSHEQYF
CDR3nt: TGTGCCAGCAGCCGGGGTCGGGATTCACACGAGCAGTACTTC

v_gene: TRBV7-9
j_gene: TRBJ2-6
d_gene: NA
abundance: NA
len: 14
CDR3aa: CASSGSSGANVLTF
CDR3nt: TGTGCCAGCAGTGGGAGCTCTGGGGCCAACGTCCTGACTTTC

v_gene: TRBV7-2
j_gene: TRBJ1-2
d_gene: NA
abundance: NA
len: 14
CDR3aa: CASSESGGVYGYTF
CDR3nt: TGTGCCAGCAGCGAGAGCGGGGGAGTTTATGGCTACACCTTC

v_gene: TRBV24-1
j_gene: TRBJ2-3
d_gene: NA
abundance: NA
len: 11
CDR3aa: CATSYGDTQYF
CDR3nt: TGTGCCACCAGTTACGGAGATACGCAGTATTTT

v_gene: TRBV7-8
j_gene: TRBJ1-2
d_gene: NA
abundance: NA
len: 16
CDR3aa: CASSFIAGDPNYGYTF
CDR3nt: TGTGCCAGCAGCTTTATCGCCGGAGATCCTAACTATGGCTACACCTTC

v_gene: TRBV28
j_gene: TRBJ1-5
d_gene: NA
abundance: once
len: 12
CDR3aa: CASSPLGQPQHF
CDR3nt: TGTGCCAGCAGCCCACTCGGTCAGCCCCAGCATTTT

v_gene: TRBV27
j_gene: TRBJ2-7
d_gene: TRBD2
abundance: NA
len: 16
CDR3aa: CASSLTTAGGPYEQYF
CDR3nt: TGTGCCAGCAGTTTGACCACTGCGGGAGGGCCGTACGAGCAGTACTTC

v_gene: TRBV5-1
j_gene: TRBJ2-7
d_gene: TRBD1
abundance: once
len: 17
CDR3aa: CASSLDIPGTASYEQYF
CDR3nt: TGCGCCAGCAGCTTAGATATCCCCGGGACAGCTTCCTACGAGCAGTACTTC

v_gene: TRBV6-5
j_gene: TRBJ1-5
d_gene: NA
abundance: NA
len: 14
CDR3aa: CASTSAVSNQPQHF
CDR3nt: TGTGCCAGCACCTCGGCGGTTAGCAATCAGCCCCAGCATTTT

v_gene: TRBV5-4
j_gene: TRBJ1-2
d_gene: TRBD1
abundance: NA
len: 13
CDR3aa: CASRDNRGSGYTF
CDR3nt: TGTGCCAGCAGGGATAACAGGGGTTCTGGCTACACCTTC

v_gene: TRBV5-1
j_gene: TRBJ1-4
d_gene: NA
abundance: NA
len: 15
CDR3aa: CASSEYSATNEKLFF
CDR3nt: TGCGCCAGCAGCGAATACAGTGCAACTAATGAAAAACTGTTTTTT

v_gene: TRBV7-2
j_gene: TRBJ2-5
d_gene: NA
abundance: NA
len: 15
CDR3aa: CASSTSPWDRETQYF
CDR3nt: TGTGCCAGCAGCACTAGCCCCTGGGACAGAGAGACCCAGTACTTC

v_gene: TRBV30
j_gene: TRBJ1-2
d_gene: TRBD1
abundance: NA
len: 13
CDR3aa: CAWSIGQGSGYTF
CDR3nt: TGTGCCTGGAGTATTGGACAGGGGAGTGGCTACACCTTC

v_gene: TRBV3-1/TRBV3-2
j_gene: TRBJ2-3
d_gene: NA
abundance: NA
len: 17
CDR3aa: CASSQESTGTCWDTQYF
CDR3nt: TGTGCCAGCAGCCAAGAATCGACCGGGACTTGCTGGGATACGCAGTATTTT

v_gene: TRBV11-2
j_gene: TRBJ1-5
d_gene: NA
abundance: NA
len: 14
CDR3aa: CASSSTQVGGPQHF
CDR3nt: TGTGCCAGCAGCTCAACACAGGTTGGTGGGCCCCAGCATTTT

v_gene: TRBV3-1/TRBV3-2
j_gene: TRBJ1-4
d_gene: NA
abundance: NA
len: 14
CDR3aa: CASSQGGGVEKLFF
CDR3nt: TGTGCCAGCAGCCAAGGGGGCGGAGTCGAAAAACTGTTTTTT

v_gene: TRBV5-8
j_gene: TRBJ2-7
d_gene: TRBD1
abundance: once
len: 13
CDR3aa: CASSLGRGREQYF
CDR3nt: TGTGCCAGCAGCTTGGGCAGGGGGCGCGAGCAGTACTTC

v_gene: TRBV20-1
j_gene: TRBJ1-1
d_gene: NA
abundance: NA
len: 15
CDR3aa: CSASHSTTMNTEAFF
CDR3nt: TGCAGTGCTAGTCATTCGACAACCATGAACACTGAAGCTTTCTTT

v_gene: TRBV10-3
j_gene: TRBJ2-1
d_gene: NA
abundance: once
len: 14
CDR3aa: CAISVASSYNEQFF
CDR3nt: TGTGCCATCAGTGTAGCGTCCTCCTACAATGAGCAGTTCTTC

v_gene: TRBV7-7
j_gene: TRBJ2-7
d_gene: NA
abundance: NA
len: 15
CDR3aa: CASSLERGGKYEQYF
CDR3nt: TGTGCTAGCAGCTTAGAGAGGGGAGGAAAGTACGAGCAGTACTTC

v_gene: TRBV6-5
j_gene: TRBJ1-1
d_gene: NA
abundance: once
len: 14
CDR3aa: CASTPGWGSTEAFF
CDR3nt: TGTGCCAGCACACCAGGGTGGGGTTCGACTGAAGCTTTCTTT

v_gene: TRBV7-2
j_gene: TRBJ2-7
d_gene: TRBD2
abundance: NA
len: 15
CDR3aa: CASSFSTSGTYEQYF
CDR3nt: TGTGCCAGCAGCTTTTCAACTAGCGGGACCTACGAGCAGTACTTC

v_gene: TRBV6-6
j_gene: TRBJ2-5
d_gene: NA
abundance: NA
len: 13
CDR3aa: CASSPLGEETQYF
CDR3nt: TGTGCCAGCAGTCCGCTAGGGGAAGAGACCCAGTACTTC

v_gene: TRBV7-9
j_gene: TRBJ2-1
d_gene: NA
abundance: NA
len: 16
CDR3aa: CASSPRLANTYNEQFF
CDR3nt: TGTGCCAGCAGCCCCAGGCTGGCCAATACCTACAATGAGCAGTTCTTC

v_gene: TRBV6-5
j_gene: TRBJ2-3
d_gene: NA
abundance: once
len: 15
CDR3aa: CASRVTRKRTDTQYF
CDR3nt: TGTGCCAGCAGAGTAACGCGGAAGCGAACAGATACGCAGTATTTT

v_gene: TRBV25-1
j_gene: TRBJ1-6
d_gene: NA
abundance: NA
len: 14
CDR3aa: CASSESATGSPLHF
CDR3nt: TGTGCCAGCAGTGAATCCGCGACAGGTTCACCCCTCCACTTT

v_gene: TRBV5-8
j_gene: TRBJ2-3
d_gene: TRBD1
abundance: NA
len: 15
CDR3aa: CASSGWDSLTDTQYF
CDR3nt: TGTGCCAGCAGCGGCTGGGACAGCCTCACAGATACGCAGTATTTT

v_gene: TRBV6-1
j_gene: TRBJ2-7
d_gene: NA
abundance: few
len: 16
CDR3aa: CASSGSGSLFGYEQYF
CDR3nt: TGTGCCAGCAGTGGTTCAGGTTCTCTTTTTGGGTACGAGCAGTACTTC

v_gene: TRBV6-5
j_gene: TRBJ2-1
d_gene: TRBD1
abundance: NA
len: 16
CDR3aa: CASSYSWDRSYNEQFF
CDR3nt: TGTGCCAGCAGTTACTCGTGGGACAGATCCTACAATGAGCAGTTCTTC

v_gene: TRBV5-1
j_gene: TRBJ1-4
d_gene: NA
abundance: once
len: 14
CDR3aa: CASSLEPANEKLFF
CDR3nt: TGCGCCAGCAGCTTGGAGCCGGCTAATGAAAAACTGTTTTTT

v_gene: TRBV28
j_gene: TRBJ2-1
d_gene: NA
abundance: NA
len: 13
CDR3aa: CASSLSVNNEQFF
CDR3nt: TGTGCCAGCAGTTTGTCGGTAAACAATGAGCAGTTCTTC

v_gene: TRBV5-1
j_gene: TRBJ2-1
d_gene: NA
abundance: NA
len: 17
CDR3aa: CASKILPDTTFYNEQFF
CDR3nt: TGCGCCAGCAAAATTCTCCCTGATACTACTTTCTACAATGAGCAGTTCTTC